This T cell receptor beta chain was identified in a study of blood T cell repertoires in COVID-19. As for the study in general: Researchers got acute and convalescent COVID-19 samples from the United States, Italy and Spain. Sources were T cells, B-cell-depleted T cells, or PBMCs; the material itself was cDNA or gDNA.

Methods used by the authors: From reference gene primer amplification, estimates of nucleated cell counts were derived. The protocol was immunoSEQ multiplex PCR, while the TCRdb copy is restricted to in-frame clones and leaves out a portion. V and J calls and clone size come straight from that table; D and trimming were deduced from the DNA. Of roughly 60,000 clones detected, 70% to 85% appear once; the ten largest clones hold around 5.9%. The CDR3 extends over 13 amino acids. CDR1 and CDR2 from the germline V gene are MNHEY and SVGEGT. J gave up 6 bases and V 4 bases, and 4 bases lay outside the gene matches.

The sample comprised peripheral blood. This receptor was obtained from a woman in her fifties or sixties with acute or convalescent COVID-19. The rearrangement joins TRBV6-2 or TRBV6-3 to TRBJ2-3; 7 nucleotides align to TRBD2. Written as DNA, the CDR3 is TGTGCCAGCAGTTGGGGGGGTCGGGATACGCAGTATTTT. Encoded protein: CASSWGGRDTQYF.